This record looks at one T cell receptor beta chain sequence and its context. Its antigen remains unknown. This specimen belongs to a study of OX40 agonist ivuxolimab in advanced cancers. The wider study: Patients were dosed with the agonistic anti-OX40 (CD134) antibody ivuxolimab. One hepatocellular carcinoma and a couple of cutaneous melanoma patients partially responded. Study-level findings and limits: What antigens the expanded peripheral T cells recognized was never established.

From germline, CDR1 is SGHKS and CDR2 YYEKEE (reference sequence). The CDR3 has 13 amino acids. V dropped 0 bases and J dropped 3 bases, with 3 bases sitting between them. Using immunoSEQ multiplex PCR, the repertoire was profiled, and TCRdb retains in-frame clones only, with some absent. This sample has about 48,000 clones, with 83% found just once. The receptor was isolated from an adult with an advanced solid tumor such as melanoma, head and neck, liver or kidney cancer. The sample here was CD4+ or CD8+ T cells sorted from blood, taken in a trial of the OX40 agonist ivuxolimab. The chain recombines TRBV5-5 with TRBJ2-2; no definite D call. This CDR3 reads CASSLGDTGELFF. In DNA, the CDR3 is TGTGCCAGCAGCTTGGGGGACACCGGGGAGCTGTTTTTT.